This T cell receptor beta chain stems from a study of beta chain features in type 1 diabetes. Study at large: The number of sorted cells examined across all samples was some 99,000,000. Study observations and caveats: It was not settled here whether HLA type affects TCRB rearrangement. People with Type 1 diabetes carried modestly yet significantly shorter TCRB CDR3s in all four CD4+ subsets. Among patients, naive, central memory and Treg TCRB repertoires appeared more similar than among healthy donors.

Sorting that relied on CD45RO/CCR7/CD25/CD127/CD95/CD27 yielded CD4+ naive, central memory, regulatory and stem cell-like memory cells. This clone was observed a handful of times. What it binds is not known. Every isolated RNA sample was fully reverse transcribed, so sequencing captured expressed TCRB transcripts. Clones were sequenced by immunoSEQ multiplex PCR, and TCRdb holds only the in-frame ones, with some missing. The sample carries under 300,000 clones, around 15% recorded once. The V and J ends lost 5 bases and 2 bases respectively, with 15 bases between them. The CDR3 has 15 amino acids. CDR1 is LNHDA and CDR2 is SQIVND in the germline V gene (reference sequence).

This sequence originates from a man aged 25 to 45 with type 1 diabetes. The rearrangement links TRBV19 to TRBJ2-5; D is perhaps TRBD1 (6 bases). Sequenced input: naive CD4+ T cells from blood. CDR3 in DNA: TGTGCCAGTAGTGAAAGACAGGAGGAACAAGAGACCCAGTACTTC. Encoded protein: CASSERQEEQETQYF.